Listed below are T cell receptor beta chains from one sample, sequenced in a study of PD-1 blockade in mismatch repair-deficient tumors. Sequenced by immunoSEQ multiplex PCR; TCRdb stores in-frame clones only, minus some. The sample yields some 120,000 clones, almost 90% seen once. Source: peripheral blood, taken approximately 73 weeks after starting pembrolizumab. The receptors stem from an adult with mismatch repair-deficient cancer. The CDR3 runs from the conserved cysteine through the conserved F or W. The D gene is left open where the match is weak. Only part of the rows carry a size: once, few, many, or a class if the clone is expanded.

j_call,clone_size,d_call,v_call,cdr3_length,cdr3_nt,cdr3_aa
TRBJ2-3,.,TRBD2,TRBV9,17,TGTGCCAGCAGCGTAGCCGGGACTAGCGGGAGAACAGATACGCAGTATTTT,CASSVAGTSGRTDTQYF
TRBJ2-7,.,.,TRBV2,15,TGTGCCAGCAGTGAACGTCCAGGGGATCGAGGCGAGCAGTACTTC,CASSERPGDRGEQYF
TRBJ2-3,.,.,TRBV7-9,12,TGTGCCAGCAGCTACCGCGCAGATACGCAGTATTTT,CASSYRADTQYF
TRBJ2-7,.,TRBD1,TRBV6-1,16,TGTGCCAGCAGTGTAATTCAGGGGGCGACCTCCTACGAGCAGTACTTC,CASSVIQGATSYEQYF
TRBJ2-5,.,TRBD1,TRBV2,14,TGTGCCAGCATTAACAGGGGCATTCGAGAGACCCAGTACTTC,CASINRGIRETQYF
TRBJ2-5,.,.,TRBV6-6,15,TGTGCCAGCAGTTATGGGGGGTCAGCGGAAGAGACCCAGTACTTC,CASSYGGSAEETQYF
TRBJ2-7,.,TRBD2,TRBV11-2,18,TGTGCCAGCAGCTTAGGGGCTTGGGCTAGCGGGAGGACAGGCGAGCAGTACTTC,CASSLGAWASGRTGEQYF
TRBJ1-5,few,.,TRBV4-1,17,TGCGCCAGCAGCCCCCTGGACAGTAGGTATAGCAATCAGCCCCAGCATTTT,CASSPLDSRYSNQPQHF
TRBJ2-2,.,.,TRBV28,14,TGTGCCAGCAGTTCCAGCATCGAGGCCGGGGAGCTGTTTTTT,CASSSSIEAGELFF
TRBJ2-7,.,.,TRBV2,15,TGTGCCAGCAGTGAAGCGATGGGGGGCGAGTACGAGCAGTACTTC,CASSEAMGGEYEQYF
TRBJ2-7,once,.,TRBV6-1,13,TGTGCCAGCAGTCGGGACGGTAACTACGAGCAGTACTTC,CASSRDGNYEQYF
TRBJ2-7,.,TRBD1,TRBV10-2,14,TGCGCCAGCAAAGGGACAGGAGCTATCTACGAGCAGTACTTC,CASKGTGAIYEQYF
TRBJ2-1,.,.,TRBV29-1,13,TGCAGCGTTCCTTCTAGCGAAGGGAATGAGCAGTTCTTC,CSVPSSEGNEQFF
TRBJ1-1,once,TRBD1,TRBV6-5,14,TGTGCCAGCAGTCCGGGACAGGGGGCGCCTGAAGCTTTCTTT,CASSPGQGAPEAFF
TRBJ1-1,.,.,TRBV30,13,TGTGCCTGGACCAAGGTTGGGAACACTGAAGCTTTCTTT,CAWTKVGNTEAFF
TRBJ2-3,.,.,TRBV7-3,14,TGTGCCAGCAGCTTAGGGACTAGCACAGATACGCAGTATTTT,CASSLGTSTDTQYF
TRBJ2-7,.,TRBD1,TRBV15,15,TGTGCCACCAGCCTACAAGGGGGACAGGGGTACGAGCAGTACTTC,CATSLQGGQGYEQYF
TRBJ1-2,.,TRBD1,TRBV19,15,TGTGCCAGTAGGAACCGGACAGGCGGGGTCTATGGCTACACCTTC,CASRNRTGGVYGYTF
TRBJ2-7,.,TRBD1,TRBV14,15,TGTGCCAGCAGCCACGGACAGGGCCAGACCTACGAGCAGTACTTC,CASSHGQGQTYEQYF
TRBJ2-7,.,.,TRBV11-2,14,TGTGCCAGCAGCTTACCCAGGGGTTCTTACGAGCAGTACTTC,CASSLPRGSYEQYF
TRBJ1-1,.,.,TRBV4-1,13,TGCGCCAGCAGCCAAGAACCGGTCACTGAAGCTTTCTTT,CASSQEPVTEAFF
TRBJ1-1,.,TRBD1,TRBV2,13,TGTGCCAGCAGTGACAGGGGGGGCACTGAAGCTTTCTTT,CASSDRGGTEAFF
TRBJ2-7,.,TRBD1,TRBV7-6,16,TGTGCCAGCAGCCAAGGTGGGACAGGCATTAGCCACGAGCAGTACTTC,CASSQGGTGISHEQYF
TRBJ1-2,.,.,TRBV19,14,TGTGCCAGTCTATCGGGCAGATCGAACTATGGCTACACCTTC,CASLSGRSNYGYTF
TRBJ1-2,.,.,TRBV27,14,TGTGCCAGCAGCAAACTAGGGACAATTAATGGCTACACCTTC,CASSKLGTINGYTF
TRBJ1-1,.,.,TRBV5-1,14,TGCGCCAGCAGCTTGGCAGACAAGAACACTGAAGCTTTCTTT,CASSLADKNTEAFF
TRBJ1-2,.,.,TRBV4-1,14,TGCGCCAGCAGCCAAGTGAGGGTCGTAGGTGGCTACACCTTC,CASSQVRVVGGYTF
TRBJ2-7,.,.,TRBV4-1,14,TGCGCCAGCAGCCAAGAAGCAGGCTCCTACGAGCAGTACTTC,CASSQEAGSYEQYF